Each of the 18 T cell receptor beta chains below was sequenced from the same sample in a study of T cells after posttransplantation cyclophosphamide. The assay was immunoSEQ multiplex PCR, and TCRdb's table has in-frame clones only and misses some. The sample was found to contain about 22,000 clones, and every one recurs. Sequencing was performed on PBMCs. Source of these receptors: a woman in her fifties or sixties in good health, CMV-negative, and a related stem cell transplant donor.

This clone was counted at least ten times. The CDR3 spells CASSGGSSQGNEQFF. In DNA, the CDR3 is TGTGCCAGCAGCGGCGGGAGTTCCCAGGGCAATGAGCAGTTCTTC. The chain joins TRBV5-4 to TRBJ2-1; 7 positions agree with TRBD2. Germline CDR1 SGHNT, CDR2 YYREEE (reference sequence). The CDR3 runs to 15 residues. With 4 bases clipped from V and 6 bases from J, the junction kept 10 bases outside the gene matches.

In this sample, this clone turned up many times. The chain's CDR3 is CASSLDRRSGANVLTF. The CDR3 DNA sequence: TGTGCCAGCAGCTTGGACAGACGCTCTGGGGCCAACGTCCTGACTTTC. The chain recombines TRBV5-6 with TRBJ2-6; D remains unclear. Germline V gene lookup returns CDR1 SGHDT and CDR2 YYEEEE. The CDR3 is 16 residues long. With 0 bases removed from V and 0 bases from J, the gap between germline ends came to 7 bases. Supplemented by reference TRBV5-6 and TRBJ2-6, the full variable domain reads DAGVTQSPTHLIKTRGQQVTLRCSPKSGHDTVSWYQQALGQGPQFIFQYYEEEERQRGNFPDRFSGHQFPNYSSELNVNALLLGDSALYLCASSLDRRSGANVLTFGAGSRLTVL.

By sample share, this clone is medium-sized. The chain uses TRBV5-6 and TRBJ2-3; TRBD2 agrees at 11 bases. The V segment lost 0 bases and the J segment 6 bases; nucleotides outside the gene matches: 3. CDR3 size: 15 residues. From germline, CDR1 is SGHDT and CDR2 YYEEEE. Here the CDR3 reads CASSLVSGGVDTQYF. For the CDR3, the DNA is TGTGCCAGCAGCTTGGTTAGCGGGGGGGTTGATACGCAGTATTTT.

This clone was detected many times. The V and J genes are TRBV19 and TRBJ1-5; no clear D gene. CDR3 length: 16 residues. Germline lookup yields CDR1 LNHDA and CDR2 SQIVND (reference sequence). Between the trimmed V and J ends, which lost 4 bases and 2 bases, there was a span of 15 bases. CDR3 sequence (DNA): TGTGCCAGTAGTAGTTTAGAGGGTAGGGGCAATCAGCCCCAGCATTTT. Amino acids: CASSSLEGRGNQPQHF. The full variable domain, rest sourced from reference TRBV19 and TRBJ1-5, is DGGITQSPKYLFRKEGQNVTLSCEQNLNHDAMYWYRQDPGQGLRLIYYSQIVNDFQKGDIAEGYSVSREKKESFPLTVTSAQKNPTAFYLCASSSLEGRGNQPQHFGDGTRLSIL.

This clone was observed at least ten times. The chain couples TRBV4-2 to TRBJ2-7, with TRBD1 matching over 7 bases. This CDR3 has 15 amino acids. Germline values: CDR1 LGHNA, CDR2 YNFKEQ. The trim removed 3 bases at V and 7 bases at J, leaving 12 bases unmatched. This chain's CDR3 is CASSQPGQYTGEQYF. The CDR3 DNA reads TGTGCCAGCAGCCAGCCGGGACAGTACACGGGGGAGCAGTACTTC.

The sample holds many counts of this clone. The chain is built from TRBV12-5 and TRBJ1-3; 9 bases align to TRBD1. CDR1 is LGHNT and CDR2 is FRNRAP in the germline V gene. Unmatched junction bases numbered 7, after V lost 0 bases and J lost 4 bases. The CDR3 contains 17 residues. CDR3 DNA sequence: TGTGCTAGTGGTTTGGTACGGACAGGGGCGTCAGGAAACACCATATATTTT. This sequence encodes CASGLVRTGASGNTIYF.

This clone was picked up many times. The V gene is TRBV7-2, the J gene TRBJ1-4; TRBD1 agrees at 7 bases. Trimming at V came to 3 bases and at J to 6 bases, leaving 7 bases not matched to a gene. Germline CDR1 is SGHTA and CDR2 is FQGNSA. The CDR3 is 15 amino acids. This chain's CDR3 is CASSLSGTADEKLFF. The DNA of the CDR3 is TGTGCCAGCAGCTTGTCCGGGACAGCCGATGAAAAACTGTTTTTT.

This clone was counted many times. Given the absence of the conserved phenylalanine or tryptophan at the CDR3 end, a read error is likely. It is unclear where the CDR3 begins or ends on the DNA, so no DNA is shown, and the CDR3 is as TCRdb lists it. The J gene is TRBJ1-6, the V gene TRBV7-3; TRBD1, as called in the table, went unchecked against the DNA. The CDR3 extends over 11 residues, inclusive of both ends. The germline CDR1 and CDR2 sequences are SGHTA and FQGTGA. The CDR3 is CASSLPGQGAL.

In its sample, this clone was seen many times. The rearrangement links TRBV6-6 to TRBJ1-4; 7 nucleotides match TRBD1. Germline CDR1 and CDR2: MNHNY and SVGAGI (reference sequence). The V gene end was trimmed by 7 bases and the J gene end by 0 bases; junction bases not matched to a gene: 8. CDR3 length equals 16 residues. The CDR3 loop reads CASTPQGLTTNEKLFF. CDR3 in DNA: TGTGCCAGCACGCCACAGGGGCTAACAACTAATGAAAAACTGTTTTTT.

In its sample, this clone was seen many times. The CDR3 region has the DNA TGTGCCAGCAGCATCGGGACAGGGACCCACGAGCAGTACTTC. Protein sequence: CASSIGTGTHEQYF. This rearrangement joins TRBV7-3 to TRBJ2-7; TRBD1 aligns across 9 bases. The CDR3 has 14 amino acids. Germline lookup yields CDR1 SGHTA and CDR2 FQGTGA. Germline trimming cut 5 bases from V and 5 bases from J; bases unmatched to any gene: 7. Full variable domain (outside the CDR3, taken from reference TRBV7-3 and TRBJ2-7): GAGVSQTPSNKVTEKGKYVELRCDPISGHTALYWYRQSLGQGPEFLIYFQGTGAADDSGLPNDRFFAVRPEGSVSTLKIQRTERGDSAVYLCASSIGTGTHEQYFGPGTRLTVT.

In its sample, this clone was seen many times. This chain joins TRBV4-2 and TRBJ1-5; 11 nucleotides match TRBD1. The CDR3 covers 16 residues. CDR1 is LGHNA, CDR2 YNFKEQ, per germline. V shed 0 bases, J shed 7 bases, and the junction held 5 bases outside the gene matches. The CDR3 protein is CASSQDGTGGQQPQHF. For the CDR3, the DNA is TGTGCCAGCAGCCAAGATGGGACAGGGGGTCAACAGCCCCAGCATTTT.

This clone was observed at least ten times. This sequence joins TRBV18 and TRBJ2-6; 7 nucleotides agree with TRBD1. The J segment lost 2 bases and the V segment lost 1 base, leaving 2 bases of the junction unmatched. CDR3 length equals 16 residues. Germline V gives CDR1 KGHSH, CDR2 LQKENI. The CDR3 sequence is CASSPQTGTGANVLTF. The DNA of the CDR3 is TGTGCCAGCTCACCACAGACAGGGACTGGGGCCAACGTCCTGACTTTC.

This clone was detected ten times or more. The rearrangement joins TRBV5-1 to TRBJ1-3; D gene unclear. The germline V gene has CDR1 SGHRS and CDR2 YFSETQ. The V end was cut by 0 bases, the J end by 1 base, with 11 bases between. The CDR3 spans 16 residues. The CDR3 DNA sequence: TGCGCCAGCAGCTTGGACCCCCCGGGGTCTGGAAACACCATATATTTT. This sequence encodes CASSLDPPGSGNTIYF.

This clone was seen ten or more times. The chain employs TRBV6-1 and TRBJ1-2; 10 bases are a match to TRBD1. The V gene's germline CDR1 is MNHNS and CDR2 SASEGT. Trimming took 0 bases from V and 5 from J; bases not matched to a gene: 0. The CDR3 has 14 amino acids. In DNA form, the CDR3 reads TGTGCCAGCAGTGAAGCGGACAGGGGGTATGGCTACACCTTC. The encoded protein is CASSEADRGYGYTF.

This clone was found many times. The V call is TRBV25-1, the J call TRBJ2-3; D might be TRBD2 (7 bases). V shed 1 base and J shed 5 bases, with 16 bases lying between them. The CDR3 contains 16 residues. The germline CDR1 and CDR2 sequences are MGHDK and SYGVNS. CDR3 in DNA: TGTGCCAGCAGTGAATGGGGCGGGGGCCTACAAGATACGCAGTATTTT. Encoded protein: CASSEWGGGLQDTQYF.

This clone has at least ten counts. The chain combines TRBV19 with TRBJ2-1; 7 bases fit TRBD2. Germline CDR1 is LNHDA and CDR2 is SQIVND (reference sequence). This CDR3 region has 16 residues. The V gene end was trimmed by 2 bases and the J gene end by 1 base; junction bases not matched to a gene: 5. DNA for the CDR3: TGTGCCAGTAGTATATTTGGGGGAGGGTCCTACAATGAGCAGTTCTTC. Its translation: CASSIFGGGSYNEQFF.

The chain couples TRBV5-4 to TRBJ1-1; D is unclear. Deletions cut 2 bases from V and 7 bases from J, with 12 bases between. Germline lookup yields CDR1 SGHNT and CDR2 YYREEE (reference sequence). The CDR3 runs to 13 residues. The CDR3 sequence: CASSFGWQVEAFF. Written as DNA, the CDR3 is TGTGCCAGCAGCTTCGGTTGGCAGGTTGAAGCTTTCTTT.

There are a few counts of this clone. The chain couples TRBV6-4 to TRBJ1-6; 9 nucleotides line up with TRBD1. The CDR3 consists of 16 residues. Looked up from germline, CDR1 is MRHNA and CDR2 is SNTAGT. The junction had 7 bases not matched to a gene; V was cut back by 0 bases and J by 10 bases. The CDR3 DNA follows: TGTGCCAGCAGTGACTCGGGACAGGGTCGCAGATCACCCCTCCACTTT. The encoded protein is CASSDSGQGRRSPLHF.